The rows below give T cell receptor beta chains drawn from one sample of a study of blood T cell repertoires in COVID-19. Some clones are missing from TCRdb's copy, which holds only in-frame ones; the method was immunoSEQ multiplex PCR. The sample carries about 160,000 clones, over 85% recorded once. Sequencing used peripheral blood. All receptors come from a woman in her forties or fifties with acute or convalescent COVID-19. The CDR3 runs from the conserved cysteine through the conserved F or W. Each record gives: V gene, D gene, J gene, clone size, CDR3 protein, CDR3 DNA. The D gene is left open where the match is weak. Some rows have no size entry. The others give once, few or many, or a class for an expanded clone.

TRBV10-3	NA	TRBJ2-2	NA	CAISPGGAISGELFF	TGTGCCATCAGCCCTGGGGGGGCAATTTCCGGGGAGCTGTTTTTT
TRBV23-1	TRBD1	TRBJ2-1	NA	CASGRDRSRHGNNEQFF	TGCGCCAGCGGCAGGGACAGGTCCCGCCATGGGAACAATGAGCAGTTCTTC
TRBV29-1	TRBD2	TRBJ2-7	NA	CSVGGTSGTYEQYF	TGCAGCGTTGGTGGGACTAGCGGGACCTACGAGCAGTACTTC
TRBV11-1	TRBD1	TRBJ1-2	NA	CASSPRQGTYGYTF	TGTGCCAGCAGCCCGAGACAGGGGACCTATGGCTACACCTTC
TRBV24-1	TRBD1	TRBJ1-1	NA	CATSRQTGEAFF	TGTGCCACCAGTCGCCAGACAGGGGAAGCTTTCTTT
TRBV6-5	NA	TRBJ1-2	NA	CASSPQGYGYGYTF	TGTGCCAGCAGTCCTCAGGGGTACGGGTATGGCTACACCTTC
TRBV10-3	TRBD2	TRBJ2-3	NA	CAISESIASGGYTQYF	TGTGCCATCAGTGAGTCGATTGCTAGCGGGGGATATACGCAGTATTTT
TRBV29-1	TRBD1	TRBJ1-2	NA	CSVGTGGYGYTF	TGCAGCGTGGGGACAGGGGGATATGGCTACACCTTC
TRBV7-8	TRBD2	TRBJ2-1	NA	CASSSSGVREQFF	TGTGCCAGCAGTTCTAGCGGGGTCCGGGAGCAGTTCTTC
TRBV5-3	TRBD1	TRBJ1-5	NA	CARSTRPGGPPGQPQHF	TGTGCCAGAAGTACCAGACCAGGGGGCCCTCCGGGACAGCCCCAGCATTTT
TRBV18	NA	TRBJ1-1	once	CASSPTRNFIWNRSEAFF	TGTGCCAGCTCACCCACCAGGAACTTTATCTGGAATAGGTCTGAAGCTTTCTTT
TRBV10-3	NA	TRBJ2-3	NA	CAIRAGTVADTQYF	TGTGCCATCAGGGCGGGAACGGTCGCAGATACGCAGTATTTT
TRBV6-5	TRBD1	TRBJ2-7	NA	CASSFRTGLNYEQYF	TGTGCCAGCAGTTTTCGGACAGGTTTAAACTACGAGCAGTACTTC
TRBV18	TRBD1	TRBJ1-2	once	CASSPPMDRGFYGYTF	TGTGCCAGCTCACCACCTATGGACAGGGGATTCTATGGCTACACCTTC
TRBV7-3	NA	TRBJ1-1	NA	CASSADRNTEAFF	TGTGCCAGCAGCGCCGACAGGAACACTGAAGCTTTCTTT
TRBV5-4	TRBD1	TRBJ1-2	NA	CASSLAGTAYYGYTF	TGTGCCAGCAGCTTGGCGGGGACAGCCTACTATGGCTACACCTTC
TRBV5-6	TRBD2	TRBJ2-4	once	CASSPGRAKNIQYF	TGTGCCAGCAGCCCCGGGAGGGCCAAAAACATTCAGTACTTC
TRBV28	TRBD2	TRBJ2-1	NA	CASRWGGTYNEQFF	TGTGCCAGCCGGTGGGGGGGGACCTACAATGAGCAGTTCTTC
TRBV7-2	TRBD1	TRBJ1-4	NA	CASSPRLRGQSNEKLFF	TGTGCCAGCAGCCCCAGACTCAGGGGGCAATCTAATGAAAAACTGTTTTTT
TRBV9	NA	TRBJ2-5	NA	CASSSQRDIETQYF	TGTGCCAGCAGCTCCCAGAGGGACATAGAGACCCAGTACTTC
TRBV28	TRBD1	TRBJ2-1	few	CASSIQGAHNEQFF	TGTGCCAGCAGTATACAGGGGGCGCACAATGAGCAGTTCTTC
TRBV7-9	TRBD1	TRBJ2-7	NA	CASSPGGETYEQYF	TGTGCCAGCAGCCCAGGGGGCGAAACCTACGAGCAGTACTTC
TRBV7-9	NA	TRBJ2-7	NA	CASGPYEQYF	TGTGCCAGTGGGCCCTACGAGCAGTACTTC
TRBV7-9	NA	TRBJ1-3	NA	CASTGRGKNTIYF	TGTGCCAGCACCGGTAGGGGGAAAAACACCATATATTTT
TRBV7-9	TRBD2	TRBJ2-2	NA	CASSPSGKGTGELFF	TGTGCCAGCAGCCCTAGCGGGAAGGGCACCGGGGAGCTGTTTTTT
TRBV19	NA	TRBJ1-1	NA	CASSILNTEAFF	TGTGCCAGTAGTATCTTAAACACTGAAGCTTTCTTT
TRBV7-2	NA	TRBJ1-1	once	CASNSRGLNTEAFF	TGTGCCAGCAACTCCCGCGGGTTGAACACTGAAGCTTTCTTT
TRBV24-1	TRBD1	TRBJ1-4	NA	CATSDPTGGNEKLFF	TGTGCCACCAGTGATCCGACAGGGGGAAATGAAAAACTGTTTTTT
TRBV6-6	NA	TRBJ2-5	NA	CASSFFPGIQETQYF	TGTGCCAGCAGTTTCTTCCCGGGGATCCAAGAGACCCAGTACTTC
TRBV19	NA	TRBJ1-4	NA	CASRGRDEKLFF	TGTGCCAGTAGGGGGCGAGATGAAAAACTGTTTTTT
TRBV5-6	NA	TRBJ1-2	NA	CASRRVTGLGVYGYTF	TGTGCCAGCAGACGAGTTACAGGGTTGGGTGTCTATGGCTACACCTTC